A selection of T cell receptor beta chains follows, all from one sample in a study of shared clonotypes between healthy human individuals. TCRdb's table, derived via immunoSEQ multiplex PCR, lists solely in-frame clones and lacks some. The top ten hold about an eighth of the sample, which has more than 450,000 clones, less than 85% seen once. Sequenced sample: PBMCs. All receptors derive from a woman aged 40 to 50 in good health. Some clones in this sample may be carry-over from other donors' samples. Each CDR3 is given with its conserved first and last residue. A D gene is named only where the DNA matches it firmly. Clone size is not always given. Where it is, it says once, few, many or a class for expanded clones.

d_call clone_size j_call v_call cdr3_nt cdr3_aa
TRBD1 few TRBJ2-5 TRBV2 TGTGCCAGCGTCCGACAGGGTGAGACCCAGTACTTC CASVRQGETQYF
TRBD2 - TRBJ2-1 TRBV11-2 TGTGCCAGCAGCTTATCCTACCCAACACCGGGACTAGCGGCTAATGAGCAGTTCTTC CASSLSYPTPGLAANEQFF
- once TRBJ2-2 TRBV7-8 TGTGCCAGCAGCATGTCAGGGGCGGGAGCTCCTAACACCGGGGAGCTGTTTTTT CASSMSGAGAPNTGELFF
- - TRBJ2-2 TRBV9 TGTGCCAGCAGCGAGAGGGACGGCAACACCGGGGAGCTGTTTTTT CASSERDGNTGELFF
TRBD1 - TRBJ1-4 TRBV5-4 TGTGCCAGCAGCTGGGGGACAGGTGAAAAACTGTTTTTT CASSWGTGEKLFF
- - TRBJ2-5 TRBV5-4 TGTGCCAGCAGCCGACTGATACAAGAGACCCAGTACTTC CASSRLIQETQYF
- - TRBJ1-1 TRBV2 TGTGCCAGCAGTGAAGCTAGGGGTTCTGAAGCTTTCTTT CASSEARGSEAFF
TRBD2 - TRBJ2-1 TRBV19 TGTGCCAGTAGTACCCGGACTAGCGGGACTTTCAATGAGCAGTTCTTC CASSTRTSGTFNEQFF
- few TRBJ1-4 TRBV2 TGTGCCAGCAGGGGAGTGCACCAGGGAGGGTTGGAAAAACTGTTTTTT CASRGVHQGGLEKLFF
- - TRBJ2-3 TRBV4-1 TGCGCCAGCAGCACCCGAGTCCGGATTGGGGGCACAGATACGCAGTATTTT CASSTRVRIGGTDTQYF
- - TRBJ1-2 TRBV6-6 TGTGCCAGCACGCCCGGGAGCAACTTTCGCTACACCTTC CASTPGSNFRYTF
TRBD2 once TRBJ2-7 TRBV7-2 TGTGCCAGCAGCTTAGGAGGTAGCGGGAGCTACGAGCAGTACTTC CASSLGGSGSYEQYF
TRBD1 - TRBJ2-1 TRBV5-1 TGCGCCAGCAGCCTACAGGGGGCGTCAAATGAGCAGTTCTTC CASSLQGASNEQFF
- once TRBJ2-3 TRBV6-1 TGTGCCAGCAGTGAAGGGATGCAGGACACAGATACGCAGTATTTT CASSEGMQDTDTQYF